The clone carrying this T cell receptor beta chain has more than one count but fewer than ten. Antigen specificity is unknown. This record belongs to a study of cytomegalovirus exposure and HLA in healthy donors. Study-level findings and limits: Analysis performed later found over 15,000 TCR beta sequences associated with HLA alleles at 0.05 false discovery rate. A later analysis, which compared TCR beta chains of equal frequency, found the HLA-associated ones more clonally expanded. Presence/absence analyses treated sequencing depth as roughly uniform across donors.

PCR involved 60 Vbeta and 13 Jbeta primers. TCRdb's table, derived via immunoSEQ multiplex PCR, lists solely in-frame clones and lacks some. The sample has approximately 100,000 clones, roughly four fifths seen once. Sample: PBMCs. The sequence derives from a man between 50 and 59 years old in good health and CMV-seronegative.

The CDR3 spells CASHYRGLQIFRYNEQFF. The CDR3, as DNA: TGTGCCAGCCACTACAGGGGACTCCAAATTTTCCGATACAATGAGCAGTTCTTC. V and J are TRBV2 and TRBJ2-1; the D gene is possibly TRBD1 (7 bases). With 8 bases removed from V and 4 bases from J, the gap between germline ends came to 27 bases. The germline V gene encodes CDR1 SNHLY and CDR2 FYNNEI. The CDR3 has 18 amino acids.